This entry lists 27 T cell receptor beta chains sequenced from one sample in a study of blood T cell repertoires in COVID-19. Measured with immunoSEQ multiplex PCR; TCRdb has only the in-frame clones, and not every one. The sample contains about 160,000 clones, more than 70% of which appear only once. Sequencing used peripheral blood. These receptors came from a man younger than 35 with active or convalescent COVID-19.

The CDR3 nucleotides read TGTGCCAGCAGTGAATCAGGGGCAGAGAACACCGGGGAGCTGTTTTTT. It specifies CASSESGAENTGELFF. This sequence joins TRBV2 and TRBJ2-2; TRBD1 is a possible D gene (6 bases). Between the trimmed V and J ends, which lost 2 bases and 1 base, there was a span of 11 bases. CDR1 and CDR2 from the germline V gene are SNHLY and FYNNEI. This CDR3 is built from 16 residues.

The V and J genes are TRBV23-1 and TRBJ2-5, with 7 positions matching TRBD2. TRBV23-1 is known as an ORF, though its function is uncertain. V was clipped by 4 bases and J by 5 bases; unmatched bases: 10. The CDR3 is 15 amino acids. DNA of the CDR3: TGCGCCAGCAGTCGCGACGTGGGGACTATGGAGACCCAGTACTTC. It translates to CASSRDVGTMETQYF.

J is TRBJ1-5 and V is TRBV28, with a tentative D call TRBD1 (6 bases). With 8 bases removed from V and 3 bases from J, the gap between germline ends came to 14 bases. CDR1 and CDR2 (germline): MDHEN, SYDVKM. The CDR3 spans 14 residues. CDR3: CASGFRGVNQPQHF. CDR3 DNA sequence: TGTGCCAGCGGATTCAGGGGTGTCAATCAGCCCCAGCATTTT.

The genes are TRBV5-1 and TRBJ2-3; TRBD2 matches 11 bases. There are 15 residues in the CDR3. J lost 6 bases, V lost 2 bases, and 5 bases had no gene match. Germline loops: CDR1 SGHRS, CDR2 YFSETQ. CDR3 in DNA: TGCGCCAGCAGCTTCCTAGCGGGGGGCTCGGATACGCAGTATTTT. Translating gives CASSFLAGGSDTQYF.

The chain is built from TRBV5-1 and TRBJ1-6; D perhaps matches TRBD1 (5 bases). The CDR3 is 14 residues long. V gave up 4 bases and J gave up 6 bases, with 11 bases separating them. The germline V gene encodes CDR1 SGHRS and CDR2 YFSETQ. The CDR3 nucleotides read TGCGCCAGCAGCCCGATCGGGGGTAATTCACCCCTCCACTTT. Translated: CASSPIGGNSPLHF.

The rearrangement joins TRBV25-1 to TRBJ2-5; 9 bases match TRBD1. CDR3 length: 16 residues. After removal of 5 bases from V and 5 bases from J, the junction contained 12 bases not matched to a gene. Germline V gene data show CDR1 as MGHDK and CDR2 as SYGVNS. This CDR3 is CASSRRTGTGSETQYF. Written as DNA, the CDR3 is TGTGCCAGCAGTCGTAGAACCGGGACAGGGAGTGAGACCCAGTACTTC.

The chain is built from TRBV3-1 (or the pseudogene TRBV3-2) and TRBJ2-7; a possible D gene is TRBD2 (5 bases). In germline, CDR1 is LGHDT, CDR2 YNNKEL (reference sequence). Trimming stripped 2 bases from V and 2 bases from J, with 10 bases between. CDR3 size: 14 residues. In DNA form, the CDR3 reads TGTGCCAGCAGCCAAAGCCGGGGTGCCTACGAGCAGTACTTC. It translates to CASSQSRGAYEQYF.

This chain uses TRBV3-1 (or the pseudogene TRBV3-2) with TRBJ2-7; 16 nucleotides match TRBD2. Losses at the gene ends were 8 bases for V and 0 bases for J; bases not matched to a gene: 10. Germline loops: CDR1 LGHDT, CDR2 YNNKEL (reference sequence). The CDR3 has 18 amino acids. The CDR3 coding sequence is TGTGCCAGCGGAGGGACTAGCGGGAGGGGGTCCCTCTCCTACGAGCAGTACTTC. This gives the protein CASGGTSGRGSLSYEQYF.

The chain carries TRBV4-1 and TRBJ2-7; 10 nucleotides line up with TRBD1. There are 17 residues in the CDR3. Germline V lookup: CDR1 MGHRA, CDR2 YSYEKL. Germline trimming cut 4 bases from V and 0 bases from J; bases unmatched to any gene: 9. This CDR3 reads CASSLSEGTGASYEQYF. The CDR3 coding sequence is TGCGCCAGCAGCCTATCAGAGGGGACAGGGGCCTCCTACGAGCAGTACTTC.

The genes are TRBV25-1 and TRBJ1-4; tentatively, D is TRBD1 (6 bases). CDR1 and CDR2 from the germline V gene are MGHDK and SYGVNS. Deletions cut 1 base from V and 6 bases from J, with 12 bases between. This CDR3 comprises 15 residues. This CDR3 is CASSESIGGDEKLFF. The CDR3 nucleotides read TGTGCCAGCAGTGAATCAATAGGGGGAGATGAAAAACTGTTTTTT.

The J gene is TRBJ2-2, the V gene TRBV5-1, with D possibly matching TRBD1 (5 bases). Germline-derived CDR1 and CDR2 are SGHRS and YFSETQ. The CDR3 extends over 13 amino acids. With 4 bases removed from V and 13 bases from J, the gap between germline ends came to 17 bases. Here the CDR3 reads CASSPVGASWLFF. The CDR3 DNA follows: TGCGCCAGCAGCCCGGTTGGGGCATCCTGGCTGTTTTTT.

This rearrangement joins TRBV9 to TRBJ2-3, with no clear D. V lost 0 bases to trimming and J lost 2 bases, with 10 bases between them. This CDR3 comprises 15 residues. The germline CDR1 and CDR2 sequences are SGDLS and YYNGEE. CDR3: CASSVGQSNTDTQYF. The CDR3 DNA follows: TGTGCCAGCAGCGTAGGACAATCGAACACAGATACGCAGTATTTT.

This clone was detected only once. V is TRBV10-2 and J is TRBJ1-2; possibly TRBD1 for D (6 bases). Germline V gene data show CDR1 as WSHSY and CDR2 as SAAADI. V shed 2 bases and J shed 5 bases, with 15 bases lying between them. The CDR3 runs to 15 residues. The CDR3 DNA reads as TGCGCCAGCAGTGAGGGGCATGGGGGCGCTTATGGCTACACCTTC. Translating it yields CASSEGHGGAYGYTF.

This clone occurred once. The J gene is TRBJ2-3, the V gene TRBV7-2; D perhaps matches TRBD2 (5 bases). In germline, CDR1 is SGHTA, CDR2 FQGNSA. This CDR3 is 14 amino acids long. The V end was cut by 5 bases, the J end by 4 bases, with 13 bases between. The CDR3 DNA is TGTGCCAGCAGCCTAACACTCGGGGCAGATACGCAGTATTTT. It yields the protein CASSLTLGADTQYF. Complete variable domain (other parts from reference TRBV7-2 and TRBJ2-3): GAGVSQSPSNKVTEKGKDVELRCDPISGHTALYWYRQSLGQGLEFLIYFQGNSAPDKSGLPSDRFSAERTGGSVSTLTIQRTQQEDSAVYLCASSLTLGADTQYFGPGTRLTVL.

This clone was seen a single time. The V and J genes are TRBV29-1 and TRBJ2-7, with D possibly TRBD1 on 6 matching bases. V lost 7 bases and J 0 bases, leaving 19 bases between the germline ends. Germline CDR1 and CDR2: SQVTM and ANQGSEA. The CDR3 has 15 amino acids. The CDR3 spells CSAYLAEGDSYEQYF. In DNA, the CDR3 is TGCAGCGCTTACTTAGCCGAGGGGGACTCCTACGAGCAGTACTTC.

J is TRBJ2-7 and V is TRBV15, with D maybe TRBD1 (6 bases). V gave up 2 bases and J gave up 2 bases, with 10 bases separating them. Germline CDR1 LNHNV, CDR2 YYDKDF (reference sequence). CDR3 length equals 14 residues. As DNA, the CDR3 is TGTGCCACCAGCAGATCGACAGGACCCTACGAGCAGTACTTC. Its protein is CATSRSTGPYEQYF.

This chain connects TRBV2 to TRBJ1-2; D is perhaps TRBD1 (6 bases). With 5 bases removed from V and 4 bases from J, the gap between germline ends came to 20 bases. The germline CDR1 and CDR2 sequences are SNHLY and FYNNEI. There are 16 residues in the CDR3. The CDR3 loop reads CASSLTGLTWSYGYTF. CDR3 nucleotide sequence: TGTGCCAGCAGTCTAACAGGGCTTACTTGGAGCTATGGCTACACCTTC. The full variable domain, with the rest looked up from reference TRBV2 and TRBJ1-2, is EPEVTQTPSHQVTQMGQEVILRCVPISNHLYFYWYRQILGQKVEFLVSFYNNEISEKSEIFDDQFSVERPDGSNFTLKIRSTKLEDSAMYFCASSLTGLTWSYGYTFGSGTRLTVV.

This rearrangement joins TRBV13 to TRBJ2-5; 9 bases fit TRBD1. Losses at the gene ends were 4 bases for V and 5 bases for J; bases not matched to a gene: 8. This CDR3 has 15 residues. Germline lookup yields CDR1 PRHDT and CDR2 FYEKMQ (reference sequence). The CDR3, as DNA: TGTGCCAGCAGCTCGGGACAGGGTCCCGGGGAGACCCAGTACTTC. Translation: CASSSGQGPGETQYF.

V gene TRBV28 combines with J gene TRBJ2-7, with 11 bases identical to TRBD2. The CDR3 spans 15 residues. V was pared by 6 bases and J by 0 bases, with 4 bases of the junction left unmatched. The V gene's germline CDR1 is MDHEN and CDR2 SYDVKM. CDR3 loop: CASSLTSGSSYEQYF. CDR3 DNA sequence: TGTGCCAGCAGCTTAACTAGCGGGAGCTCCTACGAGCAGTACTTC.

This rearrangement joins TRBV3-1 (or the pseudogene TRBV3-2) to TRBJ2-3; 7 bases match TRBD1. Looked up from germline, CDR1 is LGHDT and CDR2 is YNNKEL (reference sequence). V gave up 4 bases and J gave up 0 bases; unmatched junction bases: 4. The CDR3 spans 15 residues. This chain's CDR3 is CASSRHRGSTDTQYF. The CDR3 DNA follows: TGTGCCAGCAGCCGTCACAGGGGAAGCACAGATACGCAGTATTTT.

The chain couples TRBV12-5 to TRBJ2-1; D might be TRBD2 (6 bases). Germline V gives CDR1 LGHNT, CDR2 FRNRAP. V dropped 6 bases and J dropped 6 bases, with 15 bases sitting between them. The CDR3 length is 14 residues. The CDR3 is CASGAGTRTNEQFF. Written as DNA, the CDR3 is TGTGCTAGTGGAGCCGGGACTCGGACCAATGAGCAGTTCTTC.

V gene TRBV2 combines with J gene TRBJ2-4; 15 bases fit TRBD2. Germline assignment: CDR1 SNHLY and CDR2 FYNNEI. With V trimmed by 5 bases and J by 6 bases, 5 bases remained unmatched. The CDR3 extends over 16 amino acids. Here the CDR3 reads CASSRTSGGARNIQYF. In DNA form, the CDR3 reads TGTGCCAGCAGTCGGACTAGCGGGGGGGCGAGAAACATTCAGTACTTC.

CDR3 sequence: CASSLRPESGAKNIQYF. The CDR3 DNA follows: TGTGCCAGCAGTCTCCGACCCGAAAGCGGGGCCAAAAACATTCAGTACTTC. The chain joins TRBV6-2 or TRBV6-3 to TRBJ2-4; tentatively, D is TRBD2 (6 bases). Germline CDR1 MNHEY, CDR2 SVGEGT. Trimming shortened V by 5 bases and J by 1 base, and 18 bases separated the two germline ends. This CDR3 is 17 amino acids long.

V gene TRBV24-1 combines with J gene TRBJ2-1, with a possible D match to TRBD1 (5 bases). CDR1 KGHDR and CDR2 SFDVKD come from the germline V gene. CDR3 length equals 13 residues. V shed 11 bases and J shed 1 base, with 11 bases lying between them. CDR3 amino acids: CAIQGGSYNEQFF. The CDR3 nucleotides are TGTGCCATCCAGGGTGGGTCCTACAATGAGCAGTTCTTC.

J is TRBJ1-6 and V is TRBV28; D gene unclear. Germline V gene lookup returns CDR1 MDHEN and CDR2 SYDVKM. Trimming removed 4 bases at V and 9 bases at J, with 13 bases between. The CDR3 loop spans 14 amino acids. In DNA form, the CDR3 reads TGTGCCAGCAGTTCCGGGAACGTGGGTTCACCCCTCCACTTT. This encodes CASSSGNVGSPLHF.

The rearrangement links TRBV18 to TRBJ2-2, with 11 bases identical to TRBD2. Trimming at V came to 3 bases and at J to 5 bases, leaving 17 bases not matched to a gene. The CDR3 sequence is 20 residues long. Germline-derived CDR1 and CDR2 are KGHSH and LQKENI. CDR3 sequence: CASSPIFGSTGTSGTGELFF. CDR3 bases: TGTGCCAGCTCACCCATATTCGGGTCGACCGGGACTAGCGGTACCGGGGAGCTGTTTTTT.

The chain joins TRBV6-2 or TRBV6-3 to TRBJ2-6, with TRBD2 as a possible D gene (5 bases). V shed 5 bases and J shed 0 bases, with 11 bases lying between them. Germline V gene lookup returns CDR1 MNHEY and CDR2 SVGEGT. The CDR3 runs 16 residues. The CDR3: CASSTRTVSGANVLTF. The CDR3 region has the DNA TGTGCCAGCAGTACGCGGACTGTCTCTGGGGCCAACGTCCTGACTTTC.